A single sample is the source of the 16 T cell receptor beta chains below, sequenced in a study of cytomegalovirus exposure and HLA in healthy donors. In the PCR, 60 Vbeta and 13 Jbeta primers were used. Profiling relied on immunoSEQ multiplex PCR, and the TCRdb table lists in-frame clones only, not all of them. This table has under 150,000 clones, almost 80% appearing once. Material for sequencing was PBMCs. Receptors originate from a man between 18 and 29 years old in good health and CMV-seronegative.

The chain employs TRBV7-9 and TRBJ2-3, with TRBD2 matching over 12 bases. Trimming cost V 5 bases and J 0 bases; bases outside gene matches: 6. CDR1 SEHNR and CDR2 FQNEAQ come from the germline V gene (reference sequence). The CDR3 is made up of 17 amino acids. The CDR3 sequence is CASSPGTSGPSTDTQYF. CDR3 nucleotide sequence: TGTGCCAGCAGCCCCGGGACTAGCGGGCCTAGCACAGATACGCAGTATTTT.

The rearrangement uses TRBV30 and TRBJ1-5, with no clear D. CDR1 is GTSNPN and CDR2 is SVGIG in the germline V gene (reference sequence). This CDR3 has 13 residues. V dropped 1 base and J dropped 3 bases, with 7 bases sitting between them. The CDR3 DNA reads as TGTGCCTGGAGTGCAGAATACAATCAGCCCCAGCATTTT. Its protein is CAWSAEYNQPQHF.

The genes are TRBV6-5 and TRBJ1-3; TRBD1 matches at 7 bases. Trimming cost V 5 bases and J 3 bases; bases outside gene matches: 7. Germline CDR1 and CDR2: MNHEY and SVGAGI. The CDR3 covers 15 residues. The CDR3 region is CASSPGQASGNTIYF. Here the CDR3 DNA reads TGTGCCAGCAGTCCCGGACAGGCCAGTGGAAACACCATATATTTT.

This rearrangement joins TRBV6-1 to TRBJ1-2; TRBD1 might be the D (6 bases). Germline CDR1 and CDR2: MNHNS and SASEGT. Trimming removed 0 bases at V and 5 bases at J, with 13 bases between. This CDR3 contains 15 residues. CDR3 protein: CASSEASGVGYGYTF. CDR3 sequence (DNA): TGTGCCAGCAGTGAAGCCTCAGGGGTCGGATATGGCTACACCTTC.

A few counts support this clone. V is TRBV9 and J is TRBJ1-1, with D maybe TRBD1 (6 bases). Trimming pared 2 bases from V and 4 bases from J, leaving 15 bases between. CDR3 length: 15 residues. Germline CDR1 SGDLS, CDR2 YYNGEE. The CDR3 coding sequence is TGTGCCAGCAGCGTCACAGGGAGAGCGAGCACTGAAGCTTTCTTT. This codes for CASSVTGRASTEAFF. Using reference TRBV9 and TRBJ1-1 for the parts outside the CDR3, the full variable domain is DSGVTQTPKHLITATGQRVTLRCSPRSGDLSVYWYQQSLDQGLQFLIQYYNGEERAKGNILERFSAQQFPDLHSELNLSSLELGDSALYFCASSVTGRASTEAFFGQGTRLTVV.

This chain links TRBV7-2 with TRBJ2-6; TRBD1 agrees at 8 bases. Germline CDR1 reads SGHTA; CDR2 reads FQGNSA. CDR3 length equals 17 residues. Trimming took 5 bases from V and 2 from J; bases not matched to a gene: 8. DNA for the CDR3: TGTGCCAGCAGCCACACAGGGGGAGCCACTGGGGCCAACGTCCTGACTTTC. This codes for CASSHTGGATGANVLTF.

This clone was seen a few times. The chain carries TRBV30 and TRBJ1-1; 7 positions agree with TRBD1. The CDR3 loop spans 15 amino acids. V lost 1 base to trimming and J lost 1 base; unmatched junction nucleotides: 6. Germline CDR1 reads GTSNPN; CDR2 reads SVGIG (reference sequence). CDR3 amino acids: CAWSGHRGKNTEAFF. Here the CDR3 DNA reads TGTGCCTGGAGTGGCCACAGGGGAAAGAACACTGAAGCTTTCTTT.

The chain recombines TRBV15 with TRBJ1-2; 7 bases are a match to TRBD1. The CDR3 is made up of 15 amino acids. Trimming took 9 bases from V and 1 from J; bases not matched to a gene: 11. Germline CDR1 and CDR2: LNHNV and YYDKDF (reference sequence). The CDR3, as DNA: TGTGCCACAAGTAAGGGACAGTTGGTTAACTATGGCTACACCTTC. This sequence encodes CATSKGQLVNYGYTF.

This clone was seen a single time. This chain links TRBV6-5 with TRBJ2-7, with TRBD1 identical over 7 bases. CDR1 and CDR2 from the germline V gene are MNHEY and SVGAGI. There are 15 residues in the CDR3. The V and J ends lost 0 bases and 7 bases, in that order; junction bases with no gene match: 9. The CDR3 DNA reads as TGTGCCAGCAGTTACTCGATTACCCCGACAGGGGAGCAGTACTTC. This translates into CASSYSITPTGEQYF.

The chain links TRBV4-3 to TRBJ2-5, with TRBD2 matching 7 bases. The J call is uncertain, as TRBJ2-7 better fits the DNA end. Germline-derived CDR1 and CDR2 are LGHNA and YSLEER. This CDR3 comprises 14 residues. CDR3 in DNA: TGCGCCAGCAGCCAAGATGCGGGAGTCTACGAGCAGTACTTC. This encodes CASSQDAGVYEQYF.

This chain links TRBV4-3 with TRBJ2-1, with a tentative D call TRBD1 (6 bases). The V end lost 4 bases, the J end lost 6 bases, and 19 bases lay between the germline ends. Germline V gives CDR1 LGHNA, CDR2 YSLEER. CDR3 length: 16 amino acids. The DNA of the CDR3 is TGCGCCAGCAGCCGGAAGGCGCCAGGGGCGAGCAATGAGCAGTTCTTC. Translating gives CASSRKAPGASNEQFF.

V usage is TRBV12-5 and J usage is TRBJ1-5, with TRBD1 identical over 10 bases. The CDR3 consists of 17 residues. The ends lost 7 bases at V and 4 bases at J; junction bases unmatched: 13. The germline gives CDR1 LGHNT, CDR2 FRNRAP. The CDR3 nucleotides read TGTGCTAGTGCCCTTGATCGCCGGACAGGGGGAAATCAGCCCCAGCATTTT. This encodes CASALDRRTGGNQPQHF.

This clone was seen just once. The DNA of the CDR3 is TGCAGCGTTGTCTCCTCCTATGGCTACACCTTC. This encodes CSVVSSYGYTF. The V call is TRBV29-1, the J call TRBJ1-2; D is unresolved. With 4 bases removed from V and 4 bases from J, the gap between germline ends came to 7 bases. The length of the CDR3 is 11 residues. CDR1 and CDR2 (germline): SQVTM, ANQGSEA.

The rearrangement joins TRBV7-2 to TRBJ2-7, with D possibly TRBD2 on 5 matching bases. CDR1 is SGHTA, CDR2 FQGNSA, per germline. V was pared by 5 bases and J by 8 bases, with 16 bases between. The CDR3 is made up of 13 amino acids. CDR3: CASSLVSEGQQYF. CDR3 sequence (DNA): TGTGCCAGCAGCCTCGTCAGTGAGGGTCAGCAGTACTTC.

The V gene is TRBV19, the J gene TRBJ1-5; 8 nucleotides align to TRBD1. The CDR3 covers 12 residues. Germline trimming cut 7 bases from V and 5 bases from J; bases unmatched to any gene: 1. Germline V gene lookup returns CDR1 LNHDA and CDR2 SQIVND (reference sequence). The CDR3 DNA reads TGTGCCAGTAACAGGGGGGATCAGCCCCAGCATTTT. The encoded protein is CASNRGDQPQHF. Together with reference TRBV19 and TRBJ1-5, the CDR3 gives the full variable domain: DGGITQSPKYLFRKEGQNVTLSCEQNLNHDAMYWYRQDPGQGLRLIYYSQIVNDFQKGDIAEGYSVSREKKESFPLTVTSAQKNPTAFYLCASNRGDQPQHFGDGTRLSIL.

For the CDR3, the DNA is TGTGCCAGCAGCCAAGAGAACAGGGTCGGCAATCAGCCCCAGCATTTT. Translated: CASSQENRVGNQPQHF. V gene TRBV4-2 combines with J gene TRBJ1-5; D perhaps matches TRBD1 (6 bases). Germline CDR1 and CDR2: LGHNA and YNFKEQ. CDR3 length: 16 amino acids. The ends were cut back, 0 bases at V and 2 bases at J, with 11 bases in the middle.